The T cell receptor (beta chain) under discussion was sequenced for a study of T cell responses to AZD1222 COVID-19 vaccine (dated by TCRdb to about 2021). Looking at the study overall: TCR sequencing covered over 230 trial participants: 200 to 220 given two doses of AZD1222 and 26 given two doses of MenACWY control vaccine. Trial participants were enrolled into age subgroups of 18-55, 56-69 and 70-plus years, which contained about 150, 28 and 57 TCR-sequenced participants, respectively.

The paper as a whole reports these results and caveats: CD4 TCRs associated with the vaccine covered the entire spike protein, and the dominant responses were in regions 160-218 and 743-854. Epitopes outside the regions mutated in the B.1.351 and B.1.1.7 variants were reportedly recognized by nearly half of the unique spike-specific TCRs. In the small 56-69-year group, the increase in depth fell short of significance, most likely because of low power. Conclusions about previously exposed vaccinees were limited because only six AZD1222 recipients were SARS-CoV-2 seropositive at baseline. A significant rise in spike-specific TCR breadth and depth was observed after two AZD1222 doses relative to day 0 and relative to MenACWY recipients. Most participants were white British and females outnumbered males, and the authors suggested that clonal diversity may have been underestimated. Because no samples from the day 14 peak response were available, repertoires could be characterized only after the peak T cell response.

What this sample's time point label stands for: about 28 days (+/-7) after the second vaccine dose. AZD1222 recipients given second doses at about 4 weeks or at about 12 weeks were pooled, since spike-specific TCR depth and breadth were not found to differ between the two schedules. Samples from vaccinated people were obtained from the UK trials COV001 and COV002, which included a single-blind randomized controlled phase 2/3 trial of AZD1222 (ChAdOx1 nCoV-19) in healthy adults. For TCRbeta chain sequencing, PBMC samples from trial participants were taken at day 0 and at day 28 after the second dose. Worth noting for this clone: Its antigen is currently not known. Base qualities were left out, and no much larger clone turns up one base away.

From cysteine to phenylalanine, the CDR3 is 13 amino acids long. Only CDR3 DNA is held: 39 bases, read in frame from base 1. For CDR1 and CDR2, the germline V gene (reference sequence) lists SEHNR and FQNEAQ. Deletion took 5 bases off V and 6 bases off J, with a span of 11 bases between the germline ends. The CDR3 regions of human TCRbeta chains were subjected to immunosequencing. Turning to the authors' computational methods: Repertoire TCRs were matched against a reference library of SARS-CoV-2-specific TCRs generated with the MIRA antigen-specificity platform. Breadth was defined as the fraction of unique TCRs that were SARS-CoV-2-associated. Depth was defined as the fraction of total T cells that were SARS-CoV-2-associated. Each spike-specific TCR was assigned to its reactive spike region and to a CD4 or CD8 class using the MIRA data. Log10-transformed breadth and depth values were compared by one-way ANOVA with Sidak's multiple comparisons tests. TCRdb provides this immuneACCESS table in a form limited to in-frame rearrangements. Some clones are lacking; in checked studies, under half of them reflect an unresolved V gene, and why the rest are absent is not known. V, J and clone size derive from that table, while D and trimming were established from the DNA sequence. Recorded for this sample are approximately 70,000 clones; roughly 80% of them occurred a single time. Jointly, the top ten make up about an eighth of the sample.

The sequence is built from TRBV7-9 and TRBJ2-1; a weak D assignment points to TRBD2 (6 bases agree). Sequenced material: peripheral blood, taken 28 days after the second AZD1222 dose. The TCR comes from an adult who received the AZD1222 COVID-19 vaccine. The DNA is as follows: TGTGCCAGCAGCACCCCGCGGGGCAATGAGCAGTTCTTC. Its product reads: CASSTPRGNEQFF.